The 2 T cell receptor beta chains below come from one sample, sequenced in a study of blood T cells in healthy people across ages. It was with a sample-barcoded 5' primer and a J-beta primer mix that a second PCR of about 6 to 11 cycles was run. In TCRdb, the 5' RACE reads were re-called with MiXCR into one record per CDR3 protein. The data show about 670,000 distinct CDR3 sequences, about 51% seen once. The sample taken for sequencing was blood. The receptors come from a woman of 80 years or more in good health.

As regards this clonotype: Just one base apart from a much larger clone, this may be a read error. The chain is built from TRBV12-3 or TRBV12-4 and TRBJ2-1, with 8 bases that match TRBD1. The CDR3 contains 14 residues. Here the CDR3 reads CAIPGQGWSDDQFF. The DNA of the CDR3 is TGTGCCATTCCTGGACAGGGCTGGAGCGATGATCAGTTCTTC.

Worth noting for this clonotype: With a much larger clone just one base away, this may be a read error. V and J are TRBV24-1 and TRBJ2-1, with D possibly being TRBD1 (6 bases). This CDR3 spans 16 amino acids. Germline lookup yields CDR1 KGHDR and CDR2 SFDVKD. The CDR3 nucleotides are TGTGCCACCTGTGAAGCTACAGGGAAGGATTACAATGAGCAGTTCTTC. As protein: CATCEATGKDYNEQFF.